A single sample gave rise to the 21 T cell receptor delta chains below, sequenced in a study of gamma-delta T cells after stem cell transplantation. TCRdb called clones from the RT-PCR reads again using CATT. The data contain roughly 10,000 delta-chain clones, approximately 38% of them singletons. Input material: gamma-delta T cells. These receptors were taken from a human donor. It is not recorded whose cells these are; they may come from a transplant donor.

This clone was recorded a few times. The J gene is TRDJ2, the V gene TRDV1, with 7 bases aligning to TRDD3. In germline, CDR1 is TSWWSYY, CDR2 QGS. V lost 2 bases, J lost 0 bases, and 18 bases stayed unmatched. The CDR3 has 21 amino acids. CDR3 residues: CALGEVTPGPGDDALTAQLFF. The CDR3 nucleotides read TGTGCTCTTGGGGAAGTCACCCCCGGGCCGGGGGATGATGCTTTGACAGCACAACTCTTCTTT.

This clone is labeled medium-sized. J is TRDJ1 and V is TRDV2; 12 bases align to TRDD3. The junction had 13 bases not matched to a gene; V was cut back by 3 bases and J by 0 bases. The germline V gene encodes CDR1 GEAIGNYY and CDR2 EKD. The CDR3 consists of 19 residues. The CDR3 bases are TGTGCCTGTGACCCACTATACTGGGGGATACACCTTTACACCGATAAACTCATCTTT. This codes for CACDPLYWGIHLYTDKLIF.

The chain uses TRDV2 and TRDJ3; TRDD3 matches at 8 bases. CDR1 is GEAIGNYY, CDR2 EKD, per germline. The CDR3 loop spans 18 amino acids. With 3 bases clipped from V and 8 bases from J, the junction kept 14 bases outside the gene matches. In DNA form, the CDR3 reads TGTGCCTGTGACGTACTGGGGGCTCGCTCCTTGTACACCCGACAGATGTTTTTC. Residues: CACDVLGARSLYTRQMFF.

This clone occurred a few times. The V gene is TRDV3, the J gene TRDJ3; D assignment may be TRDD2 or TRDD3 (5 bases each). Germline CDR1 and CDR2: TVYSNPD and GDNSRS (reference sequence). Trimming shortened V by 1 base and J by 0 bases, and 16 bases separated the two germline ends. The CDR3 sequence is 18 residues long. In nucleotides, the CDR3 is TGTGCCTTTACCGGGGGTATCCTAGCCTCCTGGGACACCCGACAGATGTTTTTC. It codes for CAFTGGILASWDTRQMFF.

This clone has more than one count but fewer than ten. At one end, the junction sequence differs from germline, possibly due to a read error. The chain has TRDV1 and TRDJ1; 9 bases map to TRDD3. Germline CDR1 and CDR2: TSWWSYY and QGS. There are 23 residues in the CDR3. The CDR3: CALGERGGLPYDCGGYNTDKLTF. The CDR3 nucleotides are TGTGCTCTTGGGGAACGGGGAGGCCTTCCCTACGACTGTGGGGGATATAACACCGATAAACTCACCTTT.

Only a few counts were recorded for this clone. The genes are TRDV1 and TRDJ4, with TRDD3 matching 10 bases. V dropped 7 bases and J dropped 1; count of bases not matched to a gene: 6. The CDR3 spans 14 residues. From germline, CDR1 is TSWWSYY and CDR2 QGS. As DNA, the CDR3 is TGTGCTCTTGCAACTGGGGGATTCGTCAGACCCCTGATCTTT. It specifies CALATGGFVRPLIF.

This clone has a single count. One end of the junction varies from germline; a read error may be responsible. Other DNA variants within this sample encode the same CDR3. This chain's CDR3 is CALGIKGTTGVFSWDTRQMFF. In DNA, the CDR3 is TGTGCTCTTGGGATAAAGGGAACTACAGGGGTTTTCTCCTGGGACACTCGACAGATGTTTTTC. The chain joins TRDV1 to TRDJ3; possible D gene TRDD3, 5 bases. The CDR3 totals 21 residues. Looked up from germline, CDR1 is TSWWSYY and CDR2 is QGS.

This clone was found a few times. This chain uses TRDV1 with TRDJ1; 9 bases match TRDD3. The junction had 15 bases not matched to a gene; V was cut back by 1 base and J by 0 bases. The germline V gene encodes CDR1 TSWWSYY and CDR2 QGS. The CDR3 covers 20 residues. As DNA, the CDR3 is TGTGCTCTTGGGGAACCCCCCTCCTACTGGGGGACGAGTGACACCGATAAACTCATCTTT. This sequence encodes CALGEPPSYWGTSDTDKLIF.

The V call is TRDV2, the J call TRDJ1, with 12 nucleotides matching TRDD3. The V gene end was trimmed by 3 bases and the J gene end by 10 bases; junction bases not matched to a gene: 20. This CDR3 is 18 amino acids long. Germline CDR1 and CDR2: GEAIGNYY and EKD. CDR3 nucleotide sequence: TGTGCCTGTGACCCTAGACTGGGGGATACTATTACAACCAGAAGACTCATCTTT. Amino acids: CACDPRLGDTITTRRLIF.

This clone has only a few counts. This chain connects TRDV1 to TRDJ1; D tentatively reads TRDD2 or TRDD3 (8 bases each). Between the trimmed V and J ends, which lost 1 base and 2 bases, there was a span of 38 bases. The germline V gene encodes CDR1 TSWWSYY and CDR2 QGS. This CDR3 has 24 residues. The CDR3 DNA sequence: TGTGCTCTTGGGGAACCATTCCTTCCTAAACTTCTCCTTACTGGGATACGCGCGACCGATAAACTCATCTTT. Protein: CALGEPFLPKLLLTGIRATDKLIF.

Concerning this clone: A read error may explain this, as a much larger clone is one base away. The chain carries TRDV2 and TRDJ2; TRDD3 might be the D (6 bases). Germline CDR1 and CDR2: GEAIGNYY and EKD. This CDR3 has 14 amino acids. The CDR3 loop is CACDTGRGTAKLFF. CDR3 nucleotide sequence: TGTGCCTGTGACACCGGAAGGGGGACAGCAAAACTCTTCTTT.

This clone was seen a handful of times. The chain employs TRDV2 and TRDJ3; 9 positions match TRDD3. Germline lookup yields CDR1 GEAIGNYY and CDR2 EKD. The CDR3 has 23 amino acids. Trimming cost V 0 bases and J 0 bases; bases outside gene matches: 17. The CDR3 reads CACDTVDPPYWGKSSWDTRQMFF. In DNA form, the CDR3 reads TGTGCCTGTGACACCGTTGATCCTCCGTACTGGGGGAAGAGCTCCTGGGACACCCGACAGATGTTTTTC.

This clone was observed a handful of times. The chain recombines TRDV1 with TRDJ1, with TRDD3 matching 12 bases. CDR1 and CDR2 from the germline V gene are TSWWSYY and QGS. V lost 7 bases to trimming and J lost 10 bases; unmatched junction nucleotides: 22. CDR3 size: 18 residues. Here the CDR3 reads CALARPSSHWGIQRGLIF. CDR3 in DNA: TGTGCTCTTGCCCGGCCTTCCTCCCACTGGGGGATACAGCGAGGACTCATCTTT.

This clone has just a few counts. Other DNA sequences in the same sample also yield this CDR3. The rearrangement uses TRDV3 and TRDJ1, with 10 bases that match TRDD3. Germline CDR1 reads TVYSNPD; CDR2 reads GDNSRS (reference sequence). CDR3 size: 20 residues. V was clipped by 2 bases and J by 0 bases; unmatched bases: 21. This CDR3 is CAFPVRASVWGISDTDKLIF. The CDR3 nucleotides read TGTGCCTTTCCTGTGAGGGCCAGTGTCTGGGGGATATCAGACACCGATAAACTCATCTTT.

In its sample, this clone was seen a few times. The identical CDR3 is also encoded by other nucleotide sequences in the sample. This rearrangement joins TRDV2 to TRDJ3, with 10 bases fitting TRDD3. Germline loops: CDR1 GEAIGNYY, CDR2 EKD. The V segment lost 1 base and the J segment 0 bases; nucleotides outside the gene matches: 2. The CDR3 runs to 18 residues. CDR3 region: CACDTGGYSSWDTRQMFF. Written as DNA, the CDR3 is TGTGCCTGTGACACTGGGGGATACAGCTCCTGGGACACCCGACAGATGTTTTTC.

About this clone itself: A much more abundant neighbour one base away suggests this may be a read error. Distinct nucleotide sequences in the sample also encode this CDR3. V usage is TRDV2 and J usage is TRDJ3; possibly TRDD3 for D (6 bases). The V gene's germline CDR1 is GEAIGNYY and CDR2 EKD. This CDR3 is 20 amino acids long. DNA for the CDR3: TGTGCCTGTGACTCAGTACTCTGGGGCCACCTCTCCTGGGACACCCGCCAGATGTTTTTC. Amino acids: CACDSVLWGHLSWDTRQMFF.

This chain connects TRDV2 to TRDJ2; D is possibly TRDD3 (6 bases). Trimming shortened V by 3 bases and J by 3 bases, and 13 bases separated the two germline ends. The germline CDR1 and CDR2 sequences are GEAIGNYY and EKD. This CDR3 is 15 amino acids long. The CDR3 protein is CACDWGPPLTAQLFF. CDR3 sequence (DNA): TGTGCCTGTGACTGGGGGCCCCCCCTGACAGCACAACTCTTCTTT.

This rearrangement joins TRDV1 to TRDJ1; 8 nucleotides line up with TRDD3. The CDR3 length is 21 residues. Losses at the gene ends were 0 bases for V and 0 bases for J; bases not matched to a gene: 18. From germline, CDR1 is TSWWSYY and CDR2 QGS. CDR3 DNA: TGTGCTCTTGGGGAACTCGAGGTTCCGCGGGATACGGGGGTCGACACCGATAAACTCATCTTT. Protein product: CALGELEVPRDTGVDTDKLIF.

This clone has a handful of counts. An end of the junction differs from the germline gene, which may be a read error. This same CDR3 is encoded by further DNA sequences in the sample. The gene calls are TRDV1 and TRDJ2; 8 nucleotides match TRDD3. The CDR3 loop spans 19 amino acids. Per the germline V gene, CDR1 is TSWWSYY and CDR2 is QGS. The DNA for the CDR3 is TGTGCTCTCGGGGAACTCATGGGGGGGATAGGTCCTTCCCCTGCCCAACTCTTCTTT. Amino acid sequence: CALGELMGGIGPSPAQLFF.

The chain has TRDV1 and TRDJ1; TRDD3 matches at 13 bases. Germline trimming cut 1 base from V and 0 bases from J; bases unmatched to any gene: 23. Per the germline V gene, CDR1 is TSWWSYY and CDR2 is QGS. The CDR3 has 24 amino acids. The CDR3 reads CALGERLPGYWGIRSPKYTDKLIF. The CDR3 region has the DNA TGTGCTCTTGGGGAACGGCTCCCGGGGTACTGGGGGATACGCTCCCCAAAGTACACCGATAAACTCATCTTT.

A note on this clone: Other DNA sequences of this sample code for an identical CDR3. The chain joins TRDV3 to TRDJ1; tentatively, D is TRDD3 (6 bases). The length of the CDR3 is 14 residues. Trimming pared 3 bases from V and 8 bases from J, leaving 22 bases between. Germline V lookup: CDR1 TVYSNPD, CDR2 GDNSRS (reference sequence). The CDR3 nucleotides are TGTGCCTTACCTCCCGTACTTGGGGATGGAAAACTCATCTTT. It specifies CALPPVLGDGKLIF. The full variable domain, with the rest looked up from reference TRDV3 and TRDJ1, is CDKVTQSSPDQTVASGSEVVLLCTYDTVYSNPDLFWYRIRPDYSFQFVFYGDNSRSEGADFTQGRFSVKHILTQKAFHLVISPVRTEDSATYYCALPPVLGDGKLIFGKGTRVTVEP.